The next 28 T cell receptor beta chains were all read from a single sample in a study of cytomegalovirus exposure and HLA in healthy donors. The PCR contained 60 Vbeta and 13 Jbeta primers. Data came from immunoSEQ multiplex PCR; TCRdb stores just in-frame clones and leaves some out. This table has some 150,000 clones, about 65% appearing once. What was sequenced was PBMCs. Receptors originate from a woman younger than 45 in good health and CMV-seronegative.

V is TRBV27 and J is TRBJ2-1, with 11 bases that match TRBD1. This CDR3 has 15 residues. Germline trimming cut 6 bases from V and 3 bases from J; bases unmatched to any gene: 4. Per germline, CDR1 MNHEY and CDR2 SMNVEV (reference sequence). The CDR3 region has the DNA TGTGCCAGCAGCGGGGGACAGGGGGTCTACAATGAGCAGTTCTTC. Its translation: CASSGGQGVYNEQFF.

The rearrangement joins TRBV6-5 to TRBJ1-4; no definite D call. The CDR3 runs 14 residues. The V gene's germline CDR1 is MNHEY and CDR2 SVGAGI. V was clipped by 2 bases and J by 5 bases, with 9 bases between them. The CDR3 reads CASSYGGVNEKLFF. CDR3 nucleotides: TGTGCCAGCAGTTACGGAGGAGTCAATGAAAAACTGTTTTTT.

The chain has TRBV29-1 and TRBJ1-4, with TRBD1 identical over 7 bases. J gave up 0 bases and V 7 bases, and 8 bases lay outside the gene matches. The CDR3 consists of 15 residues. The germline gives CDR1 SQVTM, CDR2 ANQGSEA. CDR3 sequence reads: CSALTGFATNEKLFF. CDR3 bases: TGCAGCGCTCTGACAGGGTTTGCAACTAATGAAAAACTGTTTTTT.

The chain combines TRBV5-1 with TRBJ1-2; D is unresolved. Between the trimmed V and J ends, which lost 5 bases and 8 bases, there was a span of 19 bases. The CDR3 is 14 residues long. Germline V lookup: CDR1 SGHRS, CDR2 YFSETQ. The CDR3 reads CASRPLDTREGYTF. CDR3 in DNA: TGCGCCAGCAGACCCCTCGACACCCGGGAAGGCTACACCTTC.

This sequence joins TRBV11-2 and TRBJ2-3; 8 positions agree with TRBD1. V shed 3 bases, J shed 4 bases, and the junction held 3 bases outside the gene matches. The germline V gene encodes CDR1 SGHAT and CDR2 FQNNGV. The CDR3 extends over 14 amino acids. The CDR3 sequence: CASSFRGRADTQYF. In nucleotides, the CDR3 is TGTGCCAGCAGCTTCAGGGGGCGGGCAGATACGCAGTATTTT.

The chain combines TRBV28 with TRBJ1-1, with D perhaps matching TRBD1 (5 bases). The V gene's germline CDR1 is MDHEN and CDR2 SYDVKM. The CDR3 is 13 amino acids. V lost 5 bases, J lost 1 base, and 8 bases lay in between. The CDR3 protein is CASSIQGNTEAFF. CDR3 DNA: TGTGCCAGCAGTATCCAGGGGAACACTGAAGCTTTCTTT.

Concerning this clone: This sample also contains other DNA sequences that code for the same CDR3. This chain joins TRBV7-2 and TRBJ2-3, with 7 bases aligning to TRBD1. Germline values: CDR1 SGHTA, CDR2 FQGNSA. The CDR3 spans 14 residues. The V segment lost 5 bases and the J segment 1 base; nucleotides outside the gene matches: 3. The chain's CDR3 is CASSLGQGTDTQYF. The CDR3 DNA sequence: TGTGCCAGCAGCCTCGGACAGGGCACAGATACGCAGTATTTT.

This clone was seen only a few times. For the CDR3, the DNA is TGCGCCAGCAGCCAAGATCCGGATCAGCCCCAGCATTTT. It encodes CASSQDPDQPQHF. V gene TRBV4-1 combines with J gene TRBJ1-5; D is uncertain. The CDR3 covers 13 residues. Trimming left V 0 bases short and J 5 bases short, with 5 bases between. Germline CDR1 MGHRA, CDR2 YSYEKL.

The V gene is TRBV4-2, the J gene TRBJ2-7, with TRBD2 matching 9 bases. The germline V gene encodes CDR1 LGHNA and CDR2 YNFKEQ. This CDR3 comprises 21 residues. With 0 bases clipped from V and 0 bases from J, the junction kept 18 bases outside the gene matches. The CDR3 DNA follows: TGTGCCAGCAGCCAAGAAAAATTAGGAGCTAGCGGGGCGACCTTCTCCTACGAGCAGTACTTC. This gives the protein CASSQEKLGASGATFSYEQYF.

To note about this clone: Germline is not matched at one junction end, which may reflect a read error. Here the CDR3 DNA reads TGTGCCAGCAGCCATTCCCGGACGGGCATCGGGGACTTC. Translation gives CASSHSRTGIGDF. This chain uses TRBV14 with TRBJ2-5; TRBD2 is a possible D gene (5 bases). CDR1 is SGHDN, CDR2 FVKESK, per germline. The CDR3 has 13 residues.

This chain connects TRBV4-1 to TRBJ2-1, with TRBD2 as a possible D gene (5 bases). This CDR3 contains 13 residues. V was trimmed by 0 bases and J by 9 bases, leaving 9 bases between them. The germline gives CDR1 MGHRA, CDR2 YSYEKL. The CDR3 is CASSQDSRGEQFF. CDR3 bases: TGCGCCAGCAGCCAAGATTCTCGGGGTGAGCAGTTCTTC.

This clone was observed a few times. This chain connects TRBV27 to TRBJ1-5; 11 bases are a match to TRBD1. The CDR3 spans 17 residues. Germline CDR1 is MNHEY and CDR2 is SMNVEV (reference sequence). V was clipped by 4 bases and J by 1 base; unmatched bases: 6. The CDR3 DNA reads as TGTGCCAGCAGTTCTAGGACAGGGGGCTTAAGCAATCAGCCCCAGCATTTT. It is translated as CASSSRTGGLSNQPQHF.

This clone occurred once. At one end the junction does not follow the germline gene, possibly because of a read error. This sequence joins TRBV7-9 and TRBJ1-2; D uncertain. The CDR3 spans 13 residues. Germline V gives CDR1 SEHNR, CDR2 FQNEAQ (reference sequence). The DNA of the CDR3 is TGTGCCAGCAGTCGAATGGACTTCTATGGCTACCCCTTC. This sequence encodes CASSRMDFYGYPF.

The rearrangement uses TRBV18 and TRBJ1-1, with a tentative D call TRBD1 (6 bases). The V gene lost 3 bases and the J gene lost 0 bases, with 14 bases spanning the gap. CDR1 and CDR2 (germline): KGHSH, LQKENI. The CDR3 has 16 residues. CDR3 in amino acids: CASSPGSTGMNTEAFF. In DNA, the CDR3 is TGTGCCAGCTCACCGGGGTCTACAGGGATGAACACTGAAGCTTTCTTT.

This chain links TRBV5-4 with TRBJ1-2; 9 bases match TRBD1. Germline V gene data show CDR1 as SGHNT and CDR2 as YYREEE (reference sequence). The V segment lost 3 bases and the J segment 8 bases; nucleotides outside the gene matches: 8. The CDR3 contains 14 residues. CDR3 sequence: CASSSPGQGIGYTF. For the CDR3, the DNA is TGTGCCAGCAGCTCACCGGGACAGGGAATCGGCTACACCTTC.

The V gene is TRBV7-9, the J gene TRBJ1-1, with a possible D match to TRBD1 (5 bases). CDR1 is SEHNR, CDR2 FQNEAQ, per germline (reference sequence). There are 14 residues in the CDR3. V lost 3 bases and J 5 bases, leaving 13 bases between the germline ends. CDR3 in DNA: TGTGCCAGCAGCTTCCCCCGACGGGGGACTGAAGCTTTCTTT. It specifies CASSFPRRGTEAFF.

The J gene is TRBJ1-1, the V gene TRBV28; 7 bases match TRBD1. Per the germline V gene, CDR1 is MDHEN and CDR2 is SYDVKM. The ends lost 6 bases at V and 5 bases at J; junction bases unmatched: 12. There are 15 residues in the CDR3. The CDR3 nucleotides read TGTGCCAGCAGGGCCACTACAGGGGCTAGTACTGAAGCTTTCTTT. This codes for CASRATTGASTEAFF.

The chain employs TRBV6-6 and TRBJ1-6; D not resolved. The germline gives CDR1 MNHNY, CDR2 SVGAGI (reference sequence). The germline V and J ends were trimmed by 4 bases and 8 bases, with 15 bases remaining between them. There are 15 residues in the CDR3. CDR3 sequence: CASSFHRGPDSPLHF. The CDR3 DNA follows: TGTGCCAGCAGTTTCCACCGGGGTCCCGATTCACCCCTCCACTTT.

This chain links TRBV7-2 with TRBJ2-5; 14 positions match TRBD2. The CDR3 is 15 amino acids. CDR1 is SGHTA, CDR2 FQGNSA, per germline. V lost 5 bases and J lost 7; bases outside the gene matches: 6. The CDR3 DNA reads TGTGCCAGCAGCACCGGACTAGCGGGGGGAGGGACCCAGTACTTC. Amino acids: CASSTGLAGGGTQYF.

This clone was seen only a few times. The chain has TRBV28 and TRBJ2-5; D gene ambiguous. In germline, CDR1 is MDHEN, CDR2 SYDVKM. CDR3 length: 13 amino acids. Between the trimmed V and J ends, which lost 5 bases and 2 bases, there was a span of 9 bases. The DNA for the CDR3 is TGTGCCAGCAGTGTAATACTACAAGAGACCCAGTACTTC. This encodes CASSVILQETQYF.

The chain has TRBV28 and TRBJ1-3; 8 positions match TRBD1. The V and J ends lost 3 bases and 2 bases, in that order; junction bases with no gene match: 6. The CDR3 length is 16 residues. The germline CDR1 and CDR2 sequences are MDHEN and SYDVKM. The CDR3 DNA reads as TGTGCCAGCAGTTTCGAGACAGGGGAGCCTGGAAACACCATATATTTT. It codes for CASSFETGEPGNTIYF.

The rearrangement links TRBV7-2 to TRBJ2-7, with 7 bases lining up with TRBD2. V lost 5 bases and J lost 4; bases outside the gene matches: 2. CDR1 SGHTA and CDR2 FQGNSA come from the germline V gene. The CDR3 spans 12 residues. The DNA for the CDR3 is TGTGCCAGCAGCCCCGGGAGGTACGAGCAGTACTTC. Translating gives CASSPGRYEQYF.

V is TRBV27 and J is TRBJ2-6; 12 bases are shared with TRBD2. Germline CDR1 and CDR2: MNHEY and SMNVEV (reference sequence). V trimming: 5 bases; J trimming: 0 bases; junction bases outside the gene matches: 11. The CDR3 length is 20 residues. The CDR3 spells CASSPIRTSGIGSGANVLTF. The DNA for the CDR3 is TGTGCCAGCAGTCCCATACGGACTAGCGGGATAGGCTCTGGGGCCAACGTCCTGACTTTC.

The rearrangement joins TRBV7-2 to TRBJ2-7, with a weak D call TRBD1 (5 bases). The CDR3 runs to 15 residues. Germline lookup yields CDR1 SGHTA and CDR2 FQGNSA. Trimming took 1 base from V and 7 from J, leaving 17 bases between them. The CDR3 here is CASSLEAGIYEEQYF. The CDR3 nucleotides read TGTGCCAGCAGCTTAGAGGCAGGGATCTACGAGGAGCAGTACTTC. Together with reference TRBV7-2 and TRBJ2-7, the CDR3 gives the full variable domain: GAGVSQSPSNKVTEKGKDVELRCDPISGHTALYWYRQSLGQGLEFLIYFQGNSAPDKSGLPSDRFSAERTGGSVSTLTIQRTQQEDSAVYLCASSLEAGIYEEQYFGPGTRLTVT.

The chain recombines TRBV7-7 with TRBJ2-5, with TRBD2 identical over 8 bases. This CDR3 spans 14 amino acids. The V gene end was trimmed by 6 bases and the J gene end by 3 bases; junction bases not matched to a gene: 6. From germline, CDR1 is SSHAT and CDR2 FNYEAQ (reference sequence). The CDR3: CASSHAGGEETQYF. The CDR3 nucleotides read TGTGCCAGCAGTCACGCCGGGGGGGAAGAGACCCAGTACTTC.

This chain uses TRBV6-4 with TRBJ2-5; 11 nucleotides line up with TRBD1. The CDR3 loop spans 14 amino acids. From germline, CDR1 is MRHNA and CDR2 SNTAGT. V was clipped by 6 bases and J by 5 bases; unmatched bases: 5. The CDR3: CASRGDRGAETQYF. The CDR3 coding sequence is TGTGCCAGCAGGGGGGACAGGGGGGCCGAGACCCAGTACTTC.

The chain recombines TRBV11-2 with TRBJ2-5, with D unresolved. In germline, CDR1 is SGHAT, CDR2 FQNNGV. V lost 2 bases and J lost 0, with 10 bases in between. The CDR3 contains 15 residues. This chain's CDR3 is CASSLMSVHQETQYF. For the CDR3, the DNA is TGTGCCAGCAGCTTAATGAGCGTCCACCAAGAGACCCAGTACTTC.

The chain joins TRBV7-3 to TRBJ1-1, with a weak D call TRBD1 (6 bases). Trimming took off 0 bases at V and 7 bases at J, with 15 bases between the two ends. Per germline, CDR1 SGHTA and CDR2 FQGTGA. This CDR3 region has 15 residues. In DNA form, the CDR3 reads TGTGCCAGCAGCTTAACGGGGGGGACACCTAGTGAAGCTTTCTTT. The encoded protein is CASSLTGGTPSEAFF.